Sequencing of this TCR beta chain was carried out in a study of siplizumab effects on memory and regulatory T cells. Study-wide findings and caveats: The study did not confirm that proliferating Tregs from siplizumab cultures were suppressive. Both greater diversity than memory cells and a major contribution to the alloresponse seemed to characterize naive T cells. Siplizumab significantly lowered the alloreactive sequences that could be traced to unstimulated CD4+ memory cells.

For a few donor pairs, CD4+ naive/memory and CD8+ naive/effector-memory/TEMRA unstimulated subsets were also sequenced. Sequencing used immunoSEQ multiplex PCR; TCRdb keeps in-frame clones, though not all of them. Among just over 60,000 clones listed, 70% to 80% were seen once. A word on this clone: Antigen: not known.

Germline loops: CDR1 SEHNR, CDR2 FQNEAQ (reference sequence). This CDR3 comprises 15 residues. V was pared by 5 bases and J by 2 bases, with 14 bases between. Sequenced material: memory CD4+ T cells sorted from blood. The TCR was taken from a human donor in good health. The chain uses TRBV7-9 and TRBJ2-3; a weak D match, TRBD1 (6 bases). The CDR3 protein is CASSHTGLATDTQYF. CDR3 coding DNA: TGTGCCAGCAGCCATACAGGGCTGGCCACAGATACGCAGTATTTT.